The clone carrying this T cell receptor beta chain was counted between two and nine times. TCRdb's copy holds only in-frame clones and misses some; the assay was immunoSEQ multiplex PCR. Altogether 15,000 to 20,000 clones are present, approximately 70% being singletons, with the ten largest covering roughly 2.6%. The data belong to a study of neoadjuvant anti-PD-1 for oral cavity cancer. V gave up 2 bases and J gave up 3 bases; unmatched junction bases: 4. The CDR3 contains 15 residues. Germline-derived CDR1 and CDR2 are SGHRS and YFSETQ. This sample comprised PBMCs, obtained before nivolumab (anti-PD-1) treatment. The rearrangement links TRBV5-1 to TRBJ2-7; 11 positions match TRBD2. This TCR was recovered from a person between 35 and 79 years old with oral cavity squamous cell carcinoma. This chain's CDR3 is CASSLQTSGIYEQYF. The CDR3 coding sequence is TGCGCCAGCAGCTTACAGACTAGCGGGATCTACGAGCAGTACTTC. Using reference TRBV5-1 and TRBJ2-7 for the parts outside the CDR3, the full variable domain is KAGVTQTPRYLIKTRGQQVTLSCSPISGHRSVSWYQQTPGQGLQFLFEYFSETQRNKGNFPGRFSGRQFSNSRSEMNVSTLELGDSALYLCASSLQTSGIYEQYFGPGTRLTVT.